Detailed here is one TCR beta chain. Its target is unknown. The sample comes from a study of vaccination effects on CD4 cells after COVID-19. Trimming took off 2 bases at V and 9 bases at J, with 15 bases between the two ends. The CDR3 has 15 residues. CDR1 is SGDLS, CDR2 YYNGEE, per germline. Culturing for about 10 days preceded CD4+ T cell isolation. Vaccine administered to participants consisted of two doses of either BNT162b2 or mRNA-1273. Sequencing used immunoSEQ multiplex PCR; TCRdb keeps in-frame clones, though not all of them. The sample includes some 47,000 clones, about three quarters seen only once; the top ten take around 7%.

The chain is built from TRBV9 and TRBJ1-6; TRBD1 might be the D (5 bases). Material: CD4+ T cells from PBMCs cultured without peptide, obtained after COVID-19 vaccination. The clonotype comes from a human donor who received a COVID-19 vaccine. CDR3 nucleotide sequence: TGTGCCAGCAGCGTCGGGCAGGGTCTGGGTTCACCCCTCCACTTT. Translating it yields CASSVGQGLGSPLHF.